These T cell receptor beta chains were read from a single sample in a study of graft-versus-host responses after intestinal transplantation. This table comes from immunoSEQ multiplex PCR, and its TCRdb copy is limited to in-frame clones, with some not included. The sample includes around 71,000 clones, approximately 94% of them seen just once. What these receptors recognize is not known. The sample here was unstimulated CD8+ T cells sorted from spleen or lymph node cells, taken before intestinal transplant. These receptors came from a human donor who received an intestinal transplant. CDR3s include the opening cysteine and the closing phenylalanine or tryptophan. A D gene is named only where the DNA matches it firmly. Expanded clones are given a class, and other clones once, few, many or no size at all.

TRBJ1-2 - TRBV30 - CAWSVGLNHGYTF TGTGCCTGGAGTGTGGGACTGAACCATGGCTACACCTTC
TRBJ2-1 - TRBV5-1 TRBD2 CASSLVLAGYIPPYNEQFF TGCGCCAGCAGCTTGGTATTAGCGGGATACATTCCGCCATACAATGAGCAGTTCTTC
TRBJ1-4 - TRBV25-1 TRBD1 CASSGLDRGELWGEKLFF TGTGCCAGCAGTGGCCTGGACAGGGGGGAGTTGTGGGGTGAAAAACTGTTTTTT
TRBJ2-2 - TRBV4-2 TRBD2 CASSQDGSGAGELFF TGTGCCAGCAGCCAAGATGGTAGCGGGGCCGGGGAGCTGTTTTTT
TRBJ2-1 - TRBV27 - CASSSVPRNEQFF TGTGCCAGCAGTTCTGTACCCCGGAATGAGCAGTTCTTC
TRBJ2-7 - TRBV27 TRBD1 CASSLSGQGATEQYF TGTGCCAGCAGTTTATCGGGACAGGGGGCCACCGAGCAGTACTTC
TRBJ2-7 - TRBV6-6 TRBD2 CASRPSKRGAYEQYF TGTGCCAGCAGACCCTCCAAGCGGGGGGCCTACGAGCAGTACTTC
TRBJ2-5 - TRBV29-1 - CSVDSERGETQYF TGCAGCGTTGATAGTGAGAGGGGAGAGACCCAGTACTTC
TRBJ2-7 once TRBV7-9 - CASSRSSYEQYF TGTGCCAGCAGCCGAAGCTCCTACGAGCAGTACTTC
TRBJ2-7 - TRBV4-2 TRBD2 CASSPGTSGSPYEQYF TGTGCCAGCAGCCCCGGGACTAGCGGGAGTCCATACGAGCAGTACTTC
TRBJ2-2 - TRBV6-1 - CASKEGPNTGELFF TGTGCCAGCAAGGAGGGCCCGAACACCGGGGAGCTGTTTTTT
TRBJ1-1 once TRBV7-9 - CASSLDPQGGKMNTEAFF TGTGCCAGCAGCTTAGATCCACAGGGAGGGAAAATGAACACTGAAGCTTTCTTT
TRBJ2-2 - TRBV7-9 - CASDQGGTGELFF TGTGCCAGCGACCAAGGGGGCACCGGGGAGCTGTTTTTT
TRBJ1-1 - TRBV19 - CASSIYPSSTTEAFF TGTGCCAGTAGTATATATCCGAGCTCAACCACTGAAGCTTTCTTT
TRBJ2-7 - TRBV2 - CASKGYEQYF TGTGCCAGCAAGGGGTACGAGCAGTACTTC
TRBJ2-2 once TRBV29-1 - CSVTGRGAVF TGCAGCGTGACAGGTCGGGGAGCTGTTTTT
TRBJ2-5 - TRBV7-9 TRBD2 CASSFREGGETQYF TGTGCCAGCAGCTTCCGAGAGGGAGGGGAGACCCAGTACTTC
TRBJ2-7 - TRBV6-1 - CASRVYSYEQYF TGTGCCAGCAGGGTATACTCCTACGAGCAGTACTTC
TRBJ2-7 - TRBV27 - CASSLSKGYEQYF TGTGCCAGCAGTTTATCAAAGGGCTACGAGCAGTACTTC
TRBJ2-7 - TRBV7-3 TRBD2 CASSLFAGGTYEQYF TGTGCCAGCAGCTTATTCGCGGGAGGGACCTACGAGCAGTACTTC
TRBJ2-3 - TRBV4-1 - CASSQDQRADTQYF TGCGCCAGCAGCCAAGATCAGCGAGCAGATACGCAGTATTTT
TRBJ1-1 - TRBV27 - CASYGAQAFF TGTGCCAGCTATGGTGCCCAAGCTTTCTTT
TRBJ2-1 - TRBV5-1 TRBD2 CASSSIWREDYNEQFF TGCGCCAGCAGCTCAATATGGCGGGAGGACTACAATGAGCAGTTCTTC
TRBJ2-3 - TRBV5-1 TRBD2 CASSLIPWLAGGTDTQYF TGCGCCAGCAGCTTGATTCCATGGCTAGCGGGAGGCACAGATACGCAGTATTTT
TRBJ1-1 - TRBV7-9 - CASSPWLGLGTEAFF TGTGCCAGCAGCCCCTGGTTGGGGTTGGGCACTGAAGCTTTCTTT
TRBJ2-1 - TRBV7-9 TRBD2 CASSFYSGRAPSSYNEQFF TGTGCCAGCAGCTTCTATAGCGGGAGGGCCCCGAGCTCCTACAATGAGCAGTTCTTC
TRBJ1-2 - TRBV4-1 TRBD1 CASRGWTGGADYGYTF TGCGCCAGCAGGGGGTGGACAGGGGGCGCCGACTATGGCTACACCTTC
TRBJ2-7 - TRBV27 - CASSPRDVGRSYEQYF TGTGCCAGCAGTCCCCGCGATGTGGGGCGATCTTACGAGCAGTACTTC
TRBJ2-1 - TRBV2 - CASSATGGSYNEQFF TGTGCCAGCAGCGCAACCGGTGGCTCCTACAATGAGCAGTTCTTC
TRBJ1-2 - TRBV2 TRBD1 CASSPGQGYGYTF TGTGCCAGCAGCCCGGGACAGGGATATGGCTACACCTTC